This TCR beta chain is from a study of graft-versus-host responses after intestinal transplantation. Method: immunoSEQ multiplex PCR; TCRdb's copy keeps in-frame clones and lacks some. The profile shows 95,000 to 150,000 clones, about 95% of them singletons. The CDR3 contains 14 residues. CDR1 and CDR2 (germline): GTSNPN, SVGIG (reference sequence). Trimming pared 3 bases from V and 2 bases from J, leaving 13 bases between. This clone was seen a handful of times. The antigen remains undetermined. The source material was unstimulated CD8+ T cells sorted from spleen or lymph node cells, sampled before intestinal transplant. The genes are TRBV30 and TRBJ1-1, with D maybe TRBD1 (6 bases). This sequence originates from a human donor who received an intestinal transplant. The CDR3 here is CAWSGEGGNTEAFF. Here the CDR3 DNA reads TGTGCCTGGAGCGGGGAGGGGGGCAACACTGAAGCTTTCTTT.